This T cell receptor beta chain originates from a study of control samples from healthy donors and cancer patients. V dropped 0 bases and J dropped 4; count of bases not matched to a gene: 1. Germline V CDR1 and CDR2: SGHTA, FQGNSA. The CDR3 extends over 15 amino acids. Clones were read by immunoSEQ multiplex PCR, and TCRdb kept only the in-frame ones, dropping some. The sample lists approximately 7,000 clones; roughly 84% were seen once. The clonotype originates from a man between 65 and 85 years old with lung cancer. Material for sequencing was PBMCs. This rearrangement joins TRBV7-2 to TRBJ2-2; 8 nucleotides align to TRBD1. The CDR3 coding sequence is TGTGCCAGCAGCTTAGCGGACAGGGTCACCGGGGAGCTGTTTTTT. It encodes CASSLADRVTGELFF.